This TCR beta chain was sequenced in a study of blood T cell repertoires in COVID-19. Study-level information: Resolution of symptoms, clearance, or two negative PCRs was present in recovered Cohort 3 donors.

The CDR3 has 14 amino acids. Germline V gene data show CDR1 as SGHNT and CDR2 as YYREEE (reference sequence). V lost 5 bases and J 1 base, leaving 9 bases between the germline ends. The protocol was immunoSEQ multiplex PCR, while the TCRdb copy is restricted to in-frame clones and leaves out a portion. Here the sample spans under 150,000 clones, approximately 84% being singletons. Clinical history as reported by participants underpinned cohort assignment. What was sequenced was PBMCs or T cells enriched from blood (not recorded which). This TCR came from a man in his forties or fifties in a cohort exposed to, infected with or recovered from COVID-19 (not recorded which). The V gene is TRBV5-4, the J gene TRBJ2-2; TRBD1 is a possible D gene (5 bases). The CDR3 DNA follows: TGTGCCAGCAGACAAGGACAGAACACCGGGGAGCTGTTTTTT. It specifies CASRQGQNTGELFF. The entire variable domain, with the rest obtained from reference TRBV5-4 and TRBJ2-2, is as follows: ETGVTQSPTHLIKTRGQQVTLRCSSQSGHNTVSWYQQALGQGPQFIFQYYREEENGRGNFPPRFSGLQFPNYSSELNVNALELDDSALYLCASRQGQNTGELFFGEGSRLTVL.